A single sample gave rise to the 30 T cell receptor beta chains below, sequenced in a study of beta chain features in type 1 diabetes. The study's findings and limits: In every one of the four CD4+ subsets, TCRB CDR3s were moderately but significantly shorter in Type 1 diabetes patients.

These TCRs' antigens remain unknown. Since all of the isolated RNA was reverse transcribed, expressed TCRB transcripts were what got sequenced. Sequenced by immunoSEQ multiplex PCR; TCRdb stores in-frame clones only, minus some. The sample contains some 250,000 clones, 11% of which appear only once. The sequenced material came from naive CD4+ T cells from blood. The receptors derive from a man aged 30 to 45 with type 1 diabetes.

This clone was picked up a small number of times. J is TRBJ1-2 and V is TRBV19; no reliable D call. Germline V gives CDR1 LNHDA, CDR2 SQIVND (reference sequence). Trimming stripped 9 bases from V and 2 bases from J, with 16 bases between. This CDR3 spans 14 amino acids. This CDR3 is CASTSAAGNYGYTF. CDR3 nucleotide sequence: TGTGCCAGCACATCCGCGGCGGGGAACTATGGCTACACCTTC.

The CDR3 here is CASSSDRVGGYTF. CDR3 coding DNA: TGTGCCAGCAGCAGCGACAGGGTCGGGGGCTACACCTTC. The chain recombines TRBV5-4 with TRBJ1-2, with 7 bases aligning to TRBD1. Looked up from germline, CDR1 is SGHNT and CDR2 is YYREEE (reference sequence). The V and J ends lost 4 bases and 8 bases, in that order; junction bases with no gene match: 8. The CDR3 is 13 amino acids.

This CDR3 is CASSQGQGYGYTF. In nucleotides, the CDR3 is TGCGCCAGCAGCCAAGGACAGGGATATGGCTACACCTTC. This chain links TRBV4-3 with TRBJ1-2; 7 nucleotides agree with TRBD1. This CDR3 contains 13 residues. The V and J ends lost 1 base and 5 bases, in that order; junction bases with no gene match: 1. In germline, CDR1 is LGHNA, CDR2 YSLEER.

This clone has more than one count but fewer than ten. The rearrangement links TRBV11-2 to TRBJ2-5; 10 bases line up with TRBD1. The CDR3 has 15 amino acids. Germline V gene data show CDR1 as SGHAT and CDR2 as FQNNGV. Unmatched junction bases numbered 7, after V lost 5 bases and J lost 4 bases. CDR3 loop: CASSDQRTGGETQYF. CDR3 coding DNA: TGTGCCAGCAGCGACCAAAGGACAGGGGGAGAGACCCAGTACTTC.

This clone has a handful of counts. The chain is built from TRBV5-1 and TRBJ2-1; 9 bases agree with TRBD1. V was pared by 2 bases and J by 14 bases, with 5 bases of the junction left unmatched. The CDR3 contains 12 residues. CDR1 SGHRS and CDR2 YFSETQ come from the germline V gene. The CDR3 sequence: CASSLFTGGEFF. CDR3 nucleotides: TGCGCCAGCAGCTTATTTACAGGGGGCGAGTTCTTC. The full variable domain, rest sourced from reference TRBV5-1 and TRBJ2-1, is KAGVTQTPRYLIKTRGQQVTLSCSPISGHRSVSWYQQTPGQGLQFLFEYFSETQRNKGNFPGRFSGRQFSNSRSEMNVSTLELGDSALYLCASSLFTGGEFFGPGTRLTVL.

The chain links TRBV5-1 to TRBJ1-4; D remains unclear. Per the germline V gene, CDR1 is SGHRS and CDR2 is YFSETQ. This CDR3 region has 14 residues. V was cut by 0 bases and J by 4 bases, with 7 bases left in between. CDR3 bases: TGCGCCAGCAGCTTGGCAACAGATAATGAAAAACTGTTTTTT. It yields the protein CASSLATDNEKLFF. Full variable domain (missing parts from reference TRBV5-1 and TRBJ1-4): KAGVTQTPRYLIKTRGQQVTLSCSPISGHRSVSWYQQTPGQGLQFLFEYFSETQRNKGNFPGRFSGRQFSNSRSEMNVSTLELGDSALYLCASSLATDNEKLFFGSGTQLSVL.

This chain connects TRBV7-9 to TRBJ2-7, with D perhaps matching TRBD2 (5 bases). In germline, CDR1 is SEHNR, CDR2 FQNEAQ (reference sequence). V lost 0 bases to trimming and J lost 5 bases, with 8 bases between them. This CDR3 is built from 13 residues. For the CDR3, the DNA is TGTGCCAGCAGCTTAGCCGCGGGCGACGAGCAGTACTTC. It specifies CASSLAAGDEQYF.

This sequence joins TRBV7-3 and TRBJ2-1, with D perhaps TRBD1 (6 bases). V dropped 6 bases and J dropped 7 bases, with 19 bases sitting between them. The CDR3 is made up of 15 amino acids. Germline V gene lookup returns CDR1 SGHTA and CDR2 FQGTGA. The CDR3 DNA is TGTGCCAGCAGACCCGCTGGGGGCCCGGGTAATGAGCAGTTCTTC. Its protein product is CASRPAGGPGNEQFF.

The chain joins TRBV19 to TRBJ2-1; TRBD1 matches at 8 bases. V lost 4 bases and J lost 3; bases outside the gene matches: 5. The CDR3 length is 15 residues. Germline lookup yields CDR1 LNHDA and CDR2 SQIVND (reference sequence). The CDR3 DNA sequence: TGTGCCAGTAGTACCGACAGGGGATACTACAATGAGCAGTTCTTC. It translates to CASSTDRGYYNEQFF.

The CDR3 coding sequence is TGCGCCAGCAGCCTAGGAAGGCATTTCGCTAATGAAAAACTGTTTTTT. Protein product: CASSLGRHFANEKLFF. The chain recombines TRBV5-1 with TRBJ1-4; no firm D call. The CDR3 is 16 residues long. V lost 4 bases and J lost 3, with 16 bases in between. Looked up from germline, CDR1 is SGHRS and CDR2 is YFSETQ.

This clone appeared a few times. The chain combines TRBV18 with TRBJ1-1, with 7 bases identical to TRBD1. This CDR3 spans 13 amino acids. The V gene's germline CDR1 is KGHSH and CDR2 LQKENI. With V trimmed by 8 bases and J by 6 bases, 9 bases remained unmatched. The CDR3 is CASRFDRAAEAFF. The DNA for the CDR3 is TGTGCCAGCCGATTCGACAGGGCTGCTGAAGCTTTCTTT.

The V call is TRBV19, the J call TRBJ2-7; D gene ambiguous. V lost 7 bases and J lost 2, with 12 bases in between. Germline V gene sequence: CDR1 LNHDA, CDR2 SQIVND (reference sequence). The length of the CDR3 is 13 residues. DNA for the CDR3: TGTGCCAGTAAACGTGGGCAGACCTACGAGCAGTACTTC. Translated: CASKRGQTYEQYF.

The chain uses TRBV21-1 and TRBJ2-7; the D call of TRBD1 is as the table states it, not checked on the DNA. TRBV21-1 is a pseudogene locus. The CDR3 is 14 residues long. CDR3 region: CASSRPPRGYEQYF. CDR3 bases: TGTGCCAGCAGCAGACCGCCAAGGGGGTACGAGCAGTACTTC.

This clone was detected a few times. The V and J genes are TRBV30 and TRBJ1-2, with D perhaps TRBD1 (5 bases). CDR1 is GTSNPN, CDR2 SVGIG, per germline (reference sequence). CDR3 length: 12 residues. V lost 3 bases and J lost 4, with 9 bases in between. The CDR3 loop reads CAWSQGGYGYTF. The CDR3 region has the DNA TGTGCCTGGAGCCAGGGCGGCTATGGCTACACCTTC. The full variable domain, with the rest looked up from reference TRBV30 and TRBJ1-2, is SQTIHQWPATLVQPVGSPLSLECTVEGTSNPNLYWYRQAAGRGLQLLFYSVGIGQISSEVPQNLSASRPQDRQFILSSKKLLLSDSGFYLCAWSQGGYGYTFGSGTRLTVV.

This sequence joins TRBV19 and TRBJ1-5; 9 bases map to TRBD1. Germline CDR1 is LNHDA and CDR2 is SQIVND (reference sequence). CDR3 length: 13 amino acids. J gave up 6 bases and V 9 bases, and 6 bases lay outside the gene matches. CDR3: CASLGQGSQPQHF. The CDR3 DNA follows: TGTGCCAGCCTGGGACAGGGCAGTCAGCCCCAGCATTTT. Variable domain in full (rest from reference TRBV19 and TRBJ1-5): DGGITQSPKYLFRKEGQNVTLSCEQNLNHDAMYWYRQDPGQGLRLIYYSQIVNDFQKGDIAEGYSVSREKKESFPLTVTSAQKNPTAFYLCASLGQGSQPQHFGDGTRLSIL.

In its sample, this clone was seen a few times. This chain connects TRBV28 to TRBJ2-1, with TRBD1 matching 10 bases. Germline V CDR1 and CDR2: MDHEN, SYDVKM. This CDR3 spans 14 amino acids. The J segment lost 9 bases and the V segment lost 5 bases, leaving 7 bases of the junction unmatched. The CDR3 nucleotides are TGTGCCAGCAGTATAAGACAGGGGGCGGGTGAGCAGTTCTTC. This gives the protein CASSIRQGAGEQFF.

The genes are TRBV28 and TRBJ2-2, with 11 nucleotides matching TRBD2. CDR3 length: 15 residues. Germline V gene lookup returns CDR1 MDHEN and CDR2 SYDVKM. The V and J ends lost 4 bases and 4 bases, in that order; junction bases with no gene match: 2. CDR3 bases: TGTGCCAGCAGTTCCCTAGCGGGGGGCACCGGGGAGCTGTTTTTT. It specifies CASSSLAGGTGELFF.

The CDR3 spells CASSEAEYQETQYF. The CDR3 coding sequence is TGTGCCAGCAGTGAAGCAGAGTACCAAGAGACCCAGTACTTC. This chain connects TRBV2 to TRBJ2-5; D is uncertain. Per germline, CDR1 SNHLY and CDR2 FYNNEI. With 0 bases removed from V and 0 bases from J, the gap between germline ends came to 5 bases. The CDR3 is made up of 14 amino acids.

This clone was observed a few times. V usage is TRBV18 and J usage is TRBJ1-1, with a tentative D call TRBD1 (6 bases). The V gene lost 0 bases and the J gene lost 1 base, with 9 bases spanning the gap. CDR1 is KGHSH, CDR2 LQKENI, per germline. The CDR3 has 15 residues. This chain's CDR3 is CASSPPGQPNTEAFF. CDR3 in DNA: TGTGCCAGCTCACCACCAGGACAGCCGAACACTGAAGCTTTCTTT. The whole variable domain, remainder taken from reference TRBV18 and TRBJ1-1, is NAGVMQNPRHLVRRRGQEARLRCSPMKGHSHVYWYRQLPEEGLKFMVYLQKENIIDESGMPKERFSAEFPKEGPSILRIQQVVRGDSAAYFCASSPPGQPNTEAFFGQGTRLTVV.

The chain is built from TRBV29-1 and TRBJ1-1; D is possibly TRBD1 (6 bases). Trimming removed 7 bases at V and 4 bases at J, with 16 bases between. In germline, CDR1 is SQVTM, CDR2 ANQGSEA. CDR3 length: 13 amino acids. CDR3 DNA sequence: TGCAGCGCTACGACAGGATTGGGCACTGAAGCTTTCTTT. Encoded protein: CSATTGLGTEAFF. Combining the CDR3 with reference TRBV29-1 and TRBJ1-1 gives the whole variable domain SAVISQKPSRDICQRGTSLTIQCQVDSQVTMMFWYRQQPGQSLTLIATANQGSEATYESGFVIDKFPISRPNLTFSTLTVSNMSPEDSSIYLCSATTGLGTEAFFGQGTRLTVV.

The chain has TRBV2 and TRBJ2-4; D is unresolved. The CDR3 is 14 residues long. Trimming cost V 3 bases and J 0 bases, with 6 bases left between them. The germline V gene has CDR1 SNHLY and CDR2 FYNNEI. In nucleotides, the CDR3 is TGTGCCAGCAGTGACCCGTTAGCCAAAAACATTCAGTACTTC. It translates to CASSDPLAKNIQYF.

This chain connects TRBV28 to TRBJ2-1; TRBD2 matches at 12 bases. V lost 5 bases to trimming and J lost 4 bases; unmatched junction nucleotides: 6. The length of the CDR3 is 16 residues. CDR1 MDHEN and CDR2 SYDVKM come from the germline V gene. The CDR3 reads CASSITSGGPYNEQFF. The CDR3 nucleotides are TGTGCCAGCAGTATCACTAGCGGGGGGCCTTACAATGAGCAGTTCTTC.

This clone was counted a single time. The V gene is TRBV5-6, the J gene TRBJ1-1; the D is unclear. This CDR3 is 12 amino acids long. V gave up 1 base and J gave up 2 bases, with 3 bases separating them. The germline gives CDR1 SGHDT, CDR2 YYEEEE. The CDR3 is CASSLPNTEAFF. DNA for the CDR3: TGTGCCAGCAGCTTGCCTAACACTGAAGCTTTCTTT.

This chain joins TRBV27 and TRBJ1-2; D call uncertain. V was shortened by 2 bases and J by 6 bases, with 10 bases between the two germline ends. Looked up from germline, CDR1 is MNHEY and CDR2 is SMNVEV (reference sequence). The length of the CDR3 is 13 residues. The CDR3 bases are TGTGCCAGCAGTTTAAATGGAGGGAATGGCTACACCTTC. Translating gives CASSLNGGNGYTF.

The chain is built from TRBV7-2 and TRBJ1-2, with 7 bases matching TRBD1. Germline-derived CDR1 and CDR2 are SGHTA and FQGNSA. The CDR3 length is 16 residues. Trimming cost V 5 bases and J 2 bases; bases outside gene matches: 11. This CDR3 reads CASSLATDRANYGYTF. The CDR3 DNA reads TGTGCCAGCAGCCTCGCGACAGACAGGGCAAACTATGGCTACACCTTC.

This clone was detected only a few times. The chain combines TRBV15 with TRBJ2-2, with D perhaps matching TRBD2 (6 bases). Germline lookup yields CDR1 LNHNV and CDR2 YYDKDF (reference sequence). V was clipped by 0 bases and J by 7 bases, with 12 bases between them. The CDR3 has 15 amino acids. CDR3 protein: CATSRDRRDGGELFF. DNA for the CDR3: TGTGCCACCAGCAGAGATAGGAGGGATGGCGGGGAGCTGTTTTTT.

Only a few counts were recorded for this clone. The rearrangement joins TRBV11-2 to TRBJ2-5, with 9 bases matching TRBD1. Germline values: CDR1 SGHAT, CDR2 FQNNGV. The CDR3 has 16 residues. The trim removed 4 bases at V and 2 bases at J, leaving 8 bases unmatched. The CDR3 spells CASSSRRTGAQETQYF. CDR3 nucleotides: TGTGCCAGCAGCTCCAGGAGGACAGGGGCTCAAGAGACCCAGTACTTC.

This clone was found a few times. This chain uses TRBV7-9 with TRBJ1-6; D is possibly TRBD1 (6 bases). CDR3 length: 17 residues. Germline-derived CDR1 and CDR2 are SEHNR and FQNEAQ (reference sequence). V lost 2 bases, J lost 7 bases, and 18 bases lay in between. DNA of the CDR3: TGTGCCAGCAGCTTACCATTGAAAGGGGGTCTGAATTCACCCCTCCACTTT. This codes for CASSLPLKGGLNSPLHF. The variable domain in full, with the rest retrieved from reference TRBV7-9 and TRBJ1-6, is DTGVSQNPRHKITKRGQNVTFRCDPISEHNRLYWYRQTLGQGPEFLTYFQNEAQLEKSRLLSDRFSAERPKGSFSTLEIQRTEQGDSAMYLCASSLPLKGGLNSPLHFGNGTRLTVT.

The V call is TRBV7-2, the J call TRBJ2-3, with 8 bases aligning to TRBD2. Germline CDR1 SGHTA, CDR2 FQGNSA. This CDR3 is built from 15 residues. V shed 4 bases and J 4 bases; nucleotides not matched to a gene: 7. This chain's CDR3 is CASSSPGGPPDTQYF. Here the CDR3 DNA reads TGTGCCAGCAGCTCCCCGGGGGGGCCCCCAGATACGCAGTATTTT.

The rearrangement links TRBV5-1 to TRBJ1-2; TRBD1 might be the D (6 bases). V was trimmed by 1 base and J by 8 bases, leaving 18 bases between them. Germline lookup yields CDR1 SGHRS and CDR2 YFSETQ. The CDR3 consists of 15 residues. The CDR3 DNA reads as TGCGCCAGCAGCTTGACCGCACAGGGCAGCGGAGGCTACACCTTC. This encodes CASSLTAQGSGGYTF.